One T cell receptor beta chain is described in this entry. The data originate from a study of shared clonotypes between healthy human individuals. Produced via immunoSEQ multiplex PCR; TCRdb's table is partial and in-frame only. The repertoire has fewer than 600,000 clones, around 76% of them found once; the top ten carry about 12%. The CDR3 contains 13 residues. The V gene lost 4 bases and the J gene lost 1 base, with 7 bases spanning the gap. Germline lookup yields CDR1 MNHNS and CDR2 SASEGT. The chain has TRBV6-1 and TRBJ2-5; unclear D gene. Specimen: PBMCs. The source of this sequence is a woman in her thirties or forties in good health. Some clones in this sample may be carry-over from other donors' samples. The CDR3 region has the DNA TGTGCCAGCAGTGGTCAGATCCAAGAGACCCAGTACTTC. Protein sequence: CASSGQIQETQYF.